This TCR beta chain was captured by sequencing in a study of T cells after yellow fever vaccination. Concerning this clonotype: The antigen is unknown.

Production of TCR cDNA was by 5'RACE template switching, which also added a universal primer site and UMIs. TCRdb redid the calling of the 5' RACE reads with MiXCR, one entry per CDR3 protein. The sample holds around 320,000 distinct CDR3 sequences, approximately 4.3% seen once. Whole-study results and caveats: Subsequent booster samples again held most clones from primary vaccination (nearly 98% CD4, about 85% CD8). Contaminants from the bulk population, in the form of abundant clonotypes, could be found in FACS-sorted repertoires. It was the secondary response that reached its peak faster, day 5 versus 15, but it was weaker.

Germline assignment: CDR1 MGHRA and CDR2 YSYEKL. Trimming shortened V by 0 bases and J by 8 bases, and 13 bases separated the two germline ends. The CDR3 extends over 15 amino acids. This TCR came from a man aged 18-30 years who received the YFV17D yellow fever vaccine. V and J are TRBV4-1 and TRBJ1-4; D unresolved. The sample consisted of PBMCs, taken 15 days after the yellow fever booster vaccination. The DNA for the CDR3 is TGCGCCAGCAGCCAAGAAGTTACCCTGAACGAAAAACTGTTTTTT. It is translated as CASSQEVTLNEKLFF.